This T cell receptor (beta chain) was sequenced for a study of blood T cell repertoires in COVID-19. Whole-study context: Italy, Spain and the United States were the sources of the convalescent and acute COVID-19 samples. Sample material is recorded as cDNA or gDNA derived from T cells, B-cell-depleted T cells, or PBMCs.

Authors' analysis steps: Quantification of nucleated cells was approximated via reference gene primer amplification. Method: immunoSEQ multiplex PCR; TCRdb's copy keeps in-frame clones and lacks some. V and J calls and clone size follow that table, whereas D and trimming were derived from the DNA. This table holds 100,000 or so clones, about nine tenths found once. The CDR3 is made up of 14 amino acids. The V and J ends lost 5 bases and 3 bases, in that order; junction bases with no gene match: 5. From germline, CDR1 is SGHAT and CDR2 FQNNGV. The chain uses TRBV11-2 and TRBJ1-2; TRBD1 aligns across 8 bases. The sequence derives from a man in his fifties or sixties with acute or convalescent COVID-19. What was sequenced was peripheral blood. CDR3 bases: TGTGCCAGCAGCCGCGACAGGGGAGACTATGGCTACACCTTC. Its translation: CASSRDRGDYGYTF.